This T cell receptor (beta chain) is from a study of CD8 T cells in ankylosing spondylitis. Study results and caveats: Clones linked to disease, bearing a CD8+ phenotype, were relatively rare in peripheral blood. There was a TCR beta motif, made of eight highly homologous variants, that appeared characteristic of ankylosing spondylitis blood.

Germline loops: CDR1 DFQATT, CDR2 SNEGSKA (reference sequence). The CDR3 totals 16 residues. V was pared by 0 bases and J by 3 bases, with 16 bases between. This clonotype was seen repeatedly, ten times or more. As yet, its antigen is unknown. TCRdb reanalysed the 5' RACE reads using MiXCR and keeps one entry per CDR3 protein. The sample shows around 490,000 distinct CDR3 sequences, approximately 5% of them seen only once. The chain combines TRBV20-1 with TRBJ2-3; possibly TRBD2 for D (7 bases). The origin of this receptor is a male donor with ankylosing spondylitis. The sample was blood, either unsorted or a sorted T cell fraction (not recorded which). CDR3 region: CSARDPWGGETDTQYF. The CDR3 bases are TGCAGTGCTAGAGATCCCTGGGGGGGCGAGACAGATACGCAGTATTTT.